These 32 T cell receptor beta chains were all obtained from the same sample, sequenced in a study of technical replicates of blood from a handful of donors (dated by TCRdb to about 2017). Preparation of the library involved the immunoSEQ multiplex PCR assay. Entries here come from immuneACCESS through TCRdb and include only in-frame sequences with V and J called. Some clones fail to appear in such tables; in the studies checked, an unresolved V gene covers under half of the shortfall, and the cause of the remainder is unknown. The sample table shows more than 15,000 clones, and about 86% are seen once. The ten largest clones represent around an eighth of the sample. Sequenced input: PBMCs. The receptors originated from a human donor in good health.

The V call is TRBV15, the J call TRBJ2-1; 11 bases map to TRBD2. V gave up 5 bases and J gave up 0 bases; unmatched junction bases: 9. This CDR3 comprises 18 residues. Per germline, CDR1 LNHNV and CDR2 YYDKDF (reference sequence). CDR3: CATSGHTSGSYSYNEQFF. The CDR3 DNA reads TGTGCCACCAGCGGCCACACTAGCGGGAGTTACTCCTACAATGAGCAGTTCTTC.

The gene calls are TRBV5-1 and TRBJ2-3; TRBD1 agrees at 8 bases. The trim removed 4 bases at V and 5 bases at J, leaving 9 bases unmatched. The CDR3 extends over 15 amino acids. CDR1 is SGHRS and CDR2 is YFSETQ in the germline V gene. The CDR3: CASSPMQGAQDTQYF. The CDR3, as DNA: TGCGCCAGCAGCCCCATGCAGGGGGCGCAAGATACGCAGTATTTT.

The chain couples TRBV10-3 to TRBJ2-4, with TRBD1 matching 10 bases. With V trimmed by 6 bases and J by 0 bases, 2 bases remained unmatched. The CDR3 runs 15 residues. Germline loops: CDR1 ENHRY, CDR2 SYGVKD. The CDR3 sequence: CAIRGTGVAKNIQYF. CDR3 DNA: TGTGCCATCAGGGGGACAGGGGTAGCCAAAAACATTCAGTACTTC.

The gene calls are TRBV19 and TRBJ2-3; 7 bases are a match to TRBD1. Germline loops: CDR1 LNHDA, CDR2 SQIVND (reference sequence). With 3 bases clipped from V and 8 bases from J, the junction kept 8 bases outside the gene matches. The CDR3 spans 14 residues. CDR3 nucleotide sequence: TGTGCCAGTAGTATCGACAGGGAAGTGGGTACGCAGTATTTT. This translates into CASSIDREVGTQYF.

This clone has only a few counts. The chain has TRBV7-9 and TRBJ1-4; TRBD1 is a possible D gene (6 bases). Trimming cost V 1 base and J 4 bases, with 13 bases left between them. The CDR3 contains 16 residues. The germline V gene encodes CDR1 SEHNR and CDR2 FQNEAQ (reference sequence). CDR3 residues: CASSLGSGTRNEKLFF. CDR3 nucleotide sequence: TGTGCCAGCAGCTTAGGTTCCGGGACACGTAATGAAAAACTGTTTTTT.

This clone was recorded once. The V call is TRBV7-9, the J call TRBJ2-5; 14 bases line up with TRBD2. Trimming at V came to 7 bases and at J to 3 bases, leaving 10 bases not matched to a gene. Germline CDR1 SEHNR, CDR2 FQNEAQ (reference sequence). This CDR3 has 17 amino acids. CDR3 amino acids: CASNRLTSGRGEETQYF. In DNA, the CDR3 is TGTGCCAGCAACCGCCTGACTAGCGGGAGGGGGGAAGAGACCCAGTACTTC.

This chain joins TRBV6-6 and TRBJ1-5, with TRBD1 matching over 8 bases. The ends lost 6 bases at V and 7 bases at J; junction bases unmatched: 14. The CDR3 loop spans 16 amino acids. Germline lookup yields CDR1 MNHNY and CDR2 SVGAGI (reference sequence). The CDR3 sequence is CASRSQGAGGWQPQHF. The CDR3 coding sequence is TGTGCCAGCAGGAGTCAGGGGGCAGGGGGCTGGCAGCCCCAGCATTTT.

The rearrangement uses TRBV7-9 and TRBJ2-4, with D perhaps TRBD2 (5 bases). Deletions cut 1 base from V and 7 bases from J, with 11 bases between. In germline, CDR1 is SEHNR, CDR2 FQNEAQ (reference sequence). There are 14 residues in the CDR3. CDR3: CASSLGGEENIQYF. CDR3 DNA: TGTGCCAGCAGCTTAGGGGGAGAGGAGAACATTCAGTACTTC.

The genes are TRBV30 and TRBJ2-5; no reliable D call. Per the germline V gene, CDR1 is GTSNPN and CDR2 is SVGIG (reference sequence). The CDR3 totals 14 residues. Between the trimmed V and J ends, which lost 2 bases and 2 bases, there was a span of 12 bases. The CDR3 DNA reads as TGTGCCTGGAGTCCCGGCGGAGCTCAAGAGACCCAGTACTTC. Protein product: CAWSPGGAQETQYF.

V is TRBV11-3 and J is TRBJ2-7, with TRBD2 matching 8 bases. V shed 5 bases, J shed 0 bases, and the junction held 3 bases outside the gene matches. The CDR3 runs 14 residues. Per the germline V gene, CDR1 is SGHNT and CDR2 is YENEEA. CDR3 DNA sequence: TGTGCCAGCAGCCCGGGGGGGAGCTCCTACGAGCAGTACTTC. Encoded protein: CASSPGGSSYEQYF. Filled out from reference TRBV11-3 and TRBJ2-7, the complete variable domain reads EAGVVQSPRYKIIEKKQPVAFWCNPISGHNTLYWYLQNLGQGPELLIRYENEEAVDDSQLPKDRFSAERLKGVDSTLKIQPAELGDSAVYLCASSPGGSSYEQYFGPGTRLTVT.

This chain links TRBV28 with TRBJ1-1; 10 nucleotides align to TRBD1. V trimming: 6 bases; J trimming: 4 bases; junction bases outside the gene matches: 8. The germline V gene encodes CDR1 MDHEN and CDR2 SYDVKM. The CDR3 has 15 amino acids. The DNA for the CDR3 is TGTGCCAGCAGCCGCGATGGACAGGGGGGCACTGAAGCTTTCTTT. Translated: CASSRDGQGGTEAFF.

The CDR3 region is CASKRRGTGELFF. CDR3 sequence (DNA): TGTGCCAGCAAAAGGAGAGGGACCGGGGAGCTGTTTTTT. The V gene is TRBV13, the J gene TRBJ2-2; D is perhaps TRBD2 (5 bases). V was pared by 7 bases and J by 5 bases, with 11 bases between. This CDR3 spans 13 amino acids. Germline V lookup: CDR1 PRHDT, CDR2 FYEKMQ (reference sequence).

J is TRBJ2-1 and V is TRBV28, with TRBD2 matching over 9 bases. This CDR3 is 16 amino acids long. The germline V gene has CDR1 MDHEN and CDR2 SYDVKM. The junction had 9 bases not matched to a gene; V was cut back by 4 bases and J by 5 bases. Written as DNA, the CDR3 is TGTGCCAGCAGTTCGGGTAGCGGGAGCTTGCACAATGAGCAGTTCTTC. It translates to CASSSGSGSLHNEQFF. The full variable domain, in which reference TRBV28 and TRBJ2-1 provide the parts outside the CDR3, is DVKVTQSSRYLVKRTGEKVFLECVQDMDHENMFWYRQDPGLGLRLIYFSYDVKMKEKGDIPEGYSVSREKKERFSLILESASTNQTSMYLCASSSGSGSLHNEQFFGPGTRLTVL.

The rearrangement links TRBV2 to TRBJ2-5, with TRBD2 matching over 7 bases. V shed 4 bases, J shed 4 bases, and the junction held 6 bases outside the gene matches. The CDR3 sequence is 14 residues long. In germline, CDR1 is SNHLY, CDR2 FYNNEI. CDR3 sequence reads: CASSGLAVGETQYF. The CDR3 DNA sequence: TGTGCCAGCAGTGGGCTAGCGGTCGGAGAGACCCAGTACTTC.

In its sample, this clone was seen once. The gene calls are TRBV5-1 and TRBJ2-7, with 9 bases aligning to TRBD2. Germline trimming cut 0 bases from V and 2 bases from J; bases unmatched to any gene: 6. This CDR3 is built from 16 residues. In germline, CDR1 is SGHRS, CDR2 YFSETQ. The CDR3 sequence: CASSLVGGRATYEQYF. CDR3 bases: TGCGCCAGCAGCTTGGTAGGCGGGAGGGCCACCTACGAGCAGTACTTC.

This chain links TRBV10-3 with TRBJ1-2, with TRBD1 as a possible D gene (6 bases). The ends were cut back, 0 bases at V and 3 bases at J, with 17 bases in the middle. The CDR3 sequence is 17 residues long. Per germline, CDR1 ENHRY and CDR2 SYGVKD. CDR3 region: CAISESRGRGPHYGYTF. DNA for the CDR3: TGTGCCATCAGTGAGTCGAGGGGGAGAGGGCCCCACTATGGCTACACCTTC.

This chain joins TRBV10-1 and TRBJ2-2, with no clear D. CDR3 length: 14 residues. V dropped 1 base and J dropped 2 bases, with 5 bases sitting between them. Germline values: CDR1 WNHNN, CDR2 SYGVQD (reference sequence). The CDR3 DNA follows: TGCGCCAGCAGTGAGTACATTAACACCGGGGAGCTGTTTTTT. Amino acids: CASSEYINTGELFF.

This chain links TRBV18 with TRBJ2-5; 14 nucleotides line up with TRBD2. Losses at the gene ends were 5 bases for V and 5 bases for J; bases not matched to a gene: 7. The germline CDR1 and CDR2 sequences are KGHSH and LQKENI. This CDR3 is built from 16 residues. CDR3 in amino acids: CASSSGTSGSVETQYF. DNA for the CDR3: TGTGCCAGCTCATCCGGGACTAGCGGGAGCGTGGAGACCCAGTACTTC. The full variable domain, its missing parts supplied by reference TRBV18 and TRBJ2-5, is NAGVMQNPRHLVRRRGQEARLRCSPMKGHSHVYWYRQLPEEGLKFMVYLQKENIIDESGMPKERFSAEFPKEGPSILRIQQVVRGDSAAYFCASSSGTSGSVETQYFGPGTRLLVL.

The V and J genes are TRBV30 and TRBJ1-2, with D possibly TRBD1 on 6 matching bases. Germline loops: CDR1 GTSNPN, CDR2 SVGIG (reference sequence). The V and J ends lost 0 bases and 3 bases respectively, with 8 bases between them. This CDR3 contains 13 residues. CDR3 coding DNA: TGTGCCTGGAGTGTCACAGGGTACTATGGCTACACCTTC. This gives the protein CAWSVTGYYGYTF.

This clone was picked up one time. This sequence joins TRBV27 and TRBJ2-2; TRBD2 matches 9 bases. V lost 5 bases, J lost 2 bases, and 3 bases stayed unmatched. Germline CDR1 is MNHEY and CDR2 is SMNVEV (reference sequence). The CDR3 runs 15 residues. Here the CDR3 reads CASSASGKNTGELFF. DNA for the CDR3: TGTGCCAGCAGTGCTAGCGGGAAAAACACCGGGGAGCTGTTTTTT.

CDR3 nucleotide sequence: TGTGCCAGCAGCTTAGTAAGTTCAGGGAACACTGAAGCTTTCTTT. Encoded protein: CASSLVSSGNTEAFF. V usage is TRBV11-2 and J usage is TRBJ1-1, with no clear D. Looked up from germline, CDR1 is SGHAT and CDR2 is FQNNGV. The CDR3 runs 15 residues. V gave up 1 base and J gave up 1 base, with 10 bases separating them.

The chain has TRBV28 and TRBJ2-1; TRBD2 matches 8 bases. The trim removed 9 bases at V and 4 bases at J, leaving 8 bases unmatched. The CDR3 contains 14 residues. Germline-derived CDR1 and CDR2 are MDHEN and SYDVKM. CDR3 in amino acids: CASYGGAFYNEQFF. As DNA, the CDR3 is TGTGCCAGTTACGGGGGGGCGTTTTACAATGAGCAGTTCTTC.

CDR3 region: CASSLPGQGLGWVKNIQYF. The CDR3 DNA is TGTGCCAGCAGTTTACCGGGACAGGGGTTGGGGTGGGTCAAAAACATTCAGTACTTC. The chain employs TRBV28 and TRBJ2-4; 10 positions match TRBD1. The trim removed 2 bases at V and 3 bases at J, leaving 13 bases unmatched. This CDR3 has 19 residues. Germline-derived CDR1 and CDR2 are MDHEN and SYDVKM.

The CDR3 here is CASSPVSGTQYF. The CDR3 DNA follows: TGTGCCAGCTCTCCAGTTAGCGGTACGCAGTATTTT. The V gene is TRBV6-5, the J gene TRBJ2-3; D possibly corresponds to TRBD2 (6 bases). Between the trimmed V and J ends, which lost 8 bases and 8 bases, there was a span of 14 bases. This CDR3 comprises 12 residues. Germline lookup yields CDR1 MNHEY and CDR2 SVGAGI.

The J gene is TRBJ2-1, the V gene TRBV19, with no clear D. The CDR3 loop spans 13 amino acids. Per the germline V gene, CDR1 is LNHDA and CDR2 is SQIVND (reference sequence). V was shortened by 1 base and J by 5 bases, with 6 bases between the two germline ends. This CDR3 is CASSIVSDNEQFF. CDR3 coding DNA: TGTGCCAGTAGTATAGTTTCGGACAATGAGCAGTTCTTC.

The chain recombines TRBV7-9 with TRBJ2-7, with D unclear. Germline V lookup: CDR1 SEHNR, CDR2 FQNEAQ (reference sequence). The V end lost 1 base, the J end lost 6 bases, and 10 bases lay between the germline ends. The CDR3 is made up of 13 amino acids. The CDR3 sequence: CASSLGEITEQYF. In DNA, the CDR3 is TGTGCCAGCAGCTTAGGCGAGATTACCGAGCAGTACTTC.

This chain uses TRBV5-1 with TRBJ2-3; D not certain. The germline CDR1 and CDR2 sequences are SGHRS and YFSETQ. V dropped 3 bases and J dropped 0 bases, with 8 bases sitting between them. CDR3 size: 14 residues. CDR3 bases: TGCGCCAGCAGCTCCGCAACTAGCACAGATACGCAGTATTTT. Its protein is CASSSATSTDTQYF.

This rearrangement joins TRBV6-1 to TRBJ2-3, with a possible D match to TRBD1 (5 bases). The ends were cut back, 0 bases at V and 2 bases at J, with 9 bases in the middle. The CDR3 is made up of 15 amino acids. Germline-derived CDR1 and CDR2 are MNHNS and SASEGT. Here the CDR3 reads CASSEAAGNTDTQYF. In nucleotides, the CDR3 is TGTGCCAGCAGTGAAGCGGCAGGGAACACAGATACGCAGTATTTT.

In nucleotides, the CDR3 is TGTGCCAGCAGCGGAGGGTTCTCCGGGGAGCTGTTTTTT. Translated: CASSGGFSGELFF. This chain joins TRBV7-3 and TRBJ2-2; D might be TRBD2 (6 bases). Germline CDR1 SGHTA, CDR2 FQGTGA. V was shortened by 5 bases and J by 6 bases, with 10 bases between the two germline ends. CDR3 length: 13 amino acids.

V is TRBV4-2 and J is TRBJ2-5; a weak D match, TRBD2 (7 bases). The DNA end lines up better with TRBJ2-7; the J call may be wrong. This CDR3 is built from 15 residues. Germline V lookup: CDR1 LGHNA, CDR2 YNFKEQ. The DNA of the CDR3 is TGTGCCAGCAGCCGTGGCGGGGGCCCAACCTACGAGCAGTACTTC. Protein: CASSRGGGPTYEQYF.

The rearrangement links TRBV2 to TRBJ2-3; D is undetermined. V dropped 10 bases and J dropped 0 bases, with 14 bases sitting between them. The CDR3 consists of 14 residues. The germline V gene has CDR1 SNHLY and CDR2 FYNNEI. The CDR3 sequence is CATSRPSSTDTQYF. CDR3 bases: TGTGCCACCTCGAGGCCCTCTAGCACAGATACGCAGTATTTT.

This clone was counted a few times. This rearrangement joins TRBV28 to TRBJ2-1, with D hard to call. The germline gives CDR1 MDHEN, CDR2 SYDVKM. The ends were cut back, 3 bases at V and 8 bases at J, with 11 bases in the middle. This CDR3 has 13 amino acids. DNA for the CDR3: TGTGCCAGCAGTTTCAGACTGCGCGATGAGCAGTTCTTC. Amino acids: CASSFRLRDEQFF.